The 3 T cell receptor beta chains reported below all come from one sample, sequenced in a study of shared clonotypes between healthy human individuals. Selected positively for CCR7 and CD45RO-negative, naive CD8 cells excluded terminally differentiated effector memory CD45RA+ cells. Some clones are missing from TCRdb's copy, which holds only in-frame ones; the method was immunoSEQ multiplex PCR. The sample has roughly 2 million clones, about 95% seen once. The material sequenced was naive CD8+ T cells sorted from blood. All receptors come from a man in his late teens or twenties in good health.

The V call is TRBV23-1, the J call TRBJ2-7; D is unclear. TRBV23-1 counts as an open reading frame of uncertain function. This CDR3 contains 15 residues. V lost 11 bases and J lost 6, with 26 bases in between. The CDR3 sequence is CAPVTVRAHMGEQYF. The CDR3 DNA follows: TGCGCCCCTGTTACCGTAAGGGCGCATATGGGCGAGCAGTACTTC.

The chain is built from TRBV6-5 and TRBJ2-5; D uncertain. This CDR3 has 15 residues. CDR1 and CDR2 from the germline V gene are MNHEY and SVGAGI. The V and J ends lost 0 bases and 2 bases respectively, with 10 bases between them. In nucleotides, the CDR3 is TGTGCCAGCAGTTACTCGGCGTTGCCTCAAGAGACCCAGTACTTC. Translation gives CASSYSALPQETQYF.

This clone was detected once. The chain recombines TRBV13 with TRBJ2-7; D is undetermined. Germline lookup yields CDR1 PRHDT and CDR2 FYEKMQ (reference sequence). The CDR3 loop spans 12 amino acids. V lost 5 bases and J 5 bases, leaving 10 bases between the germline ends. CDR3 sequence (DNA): TGTGCCAGCAGCCGCCCCCTGGACGAGCAGTACTTC. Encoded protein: CASSRPLDEQYF.